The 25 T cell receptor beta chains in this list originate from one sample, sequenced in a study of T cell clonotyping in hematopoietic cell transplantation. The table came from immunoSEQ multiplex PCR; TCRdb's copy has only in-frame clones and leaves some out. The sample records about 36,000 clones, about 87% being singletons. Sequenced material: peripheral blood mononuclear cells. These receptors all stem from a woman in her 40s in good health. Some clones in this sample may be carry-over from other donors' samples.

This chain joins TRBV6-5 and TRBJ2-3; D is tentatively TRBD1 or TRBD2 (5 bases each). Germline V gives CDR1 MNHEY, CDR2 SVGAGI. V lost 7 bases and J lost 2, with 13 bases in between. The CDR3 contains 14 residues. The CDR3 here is CASTGRGATDTQYF. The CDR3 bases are TGTGCCAGCACGGGACGAGGTGCCACAGATACGCAGTATTTT.

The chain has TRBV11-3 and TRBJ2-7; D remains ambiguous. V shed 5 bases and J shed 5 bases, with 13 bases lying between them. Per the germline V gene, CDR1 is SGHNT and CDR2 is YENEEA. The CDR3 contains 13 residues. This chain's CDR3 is CASSRAWRDEQYF. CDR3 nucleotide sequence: TGTGCCAGCAGCCGAGCCTGGCGAGACGAGCAGTACTTC.

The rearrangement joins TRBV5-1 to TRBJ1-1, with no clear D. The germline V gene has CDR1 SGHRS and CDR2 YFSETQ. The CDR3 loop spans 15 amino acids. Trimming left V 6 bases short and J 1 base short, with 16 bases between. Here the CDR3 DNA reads TGCGCCAGCAACCCTTCAATTGGGGAGAACACTGAAGCTTTCTTT. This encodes CASNPSIGENTEAFF.

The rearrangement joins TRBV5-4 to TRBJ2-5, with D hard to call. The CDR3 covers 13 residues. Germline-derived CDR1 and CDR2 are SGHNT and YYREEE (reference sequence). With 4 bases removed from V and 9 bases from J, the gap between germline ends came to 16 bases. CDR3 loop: CASSRDNPSPQYF. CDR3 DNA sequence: TGTGCCAGCAGCAGGGATAATCCCTCCCCCCAGTACTTC.

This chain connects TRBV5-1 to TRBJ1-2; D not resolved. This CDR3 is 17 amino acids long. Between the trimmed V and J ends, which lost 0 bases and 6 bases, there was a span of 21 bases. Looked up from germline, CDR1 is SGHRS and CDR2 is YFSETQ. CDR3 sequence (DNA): TGCGCCAGCAGCTTGGGATCCCGCAGCCCGGGAAAGGATGGCTACACCTTC. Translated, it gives CASSLGSRSPGKDGYTF.

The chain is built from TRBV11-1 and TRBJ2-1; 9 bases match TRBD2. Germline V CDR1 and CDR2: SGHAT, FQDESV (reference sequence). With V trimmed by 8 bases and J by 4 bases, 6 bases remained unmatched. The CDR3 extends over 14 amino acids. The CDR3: CASRRLAEYNEQFF. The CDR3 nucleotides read TGTGCCAGCCGAAGACTAGCGGAATACAATGAGCAGTTCTTC.

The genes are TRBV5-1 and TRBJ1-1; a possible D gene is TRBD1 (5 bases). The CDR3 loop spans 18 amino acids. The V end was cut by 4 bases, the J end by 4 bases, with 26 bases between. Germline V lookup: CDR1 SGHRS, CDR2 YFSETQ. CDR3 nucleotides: TGCGCCAGCAGCCTTACTCGGCAGGGAAGAGGAGGAGTCACTGAAGCTTTCTTT. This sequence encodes CASSLTRQGRGGVTEAFF.

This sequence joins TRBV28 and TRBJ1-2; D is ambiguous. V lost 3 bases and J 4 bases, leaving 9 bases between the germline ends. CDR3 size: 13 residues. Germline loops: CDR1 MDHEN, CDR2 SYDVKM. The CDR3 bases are TGTGCCAGCAGTTTGTCTGGCGCCTATGGCTACACCTTC. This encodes CASSLSGAYGYTF.

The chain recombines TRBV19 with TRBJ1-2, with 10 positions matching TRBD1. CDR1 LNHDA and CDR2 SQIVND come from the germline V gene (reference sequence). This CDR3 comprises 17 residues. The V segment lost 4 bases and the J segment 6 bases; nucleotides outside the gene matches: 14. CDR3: CASSNPQQRQGANGYTF. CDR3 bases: TGTGCCAGTAGTAACCCCCAACAGAGACAGGGGGCGAATGGCTACACCTTC.

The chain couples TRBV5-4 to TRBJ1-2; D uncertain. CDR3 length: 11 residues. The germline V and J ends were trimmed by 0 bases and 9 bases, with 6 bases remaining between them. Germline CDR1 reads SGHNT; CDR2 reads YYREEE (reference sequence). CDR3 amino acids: CASSLDRRYTF. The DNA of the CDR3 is TGTGCCAGCAGCTTGGACCGCCGCTACACCTTC.

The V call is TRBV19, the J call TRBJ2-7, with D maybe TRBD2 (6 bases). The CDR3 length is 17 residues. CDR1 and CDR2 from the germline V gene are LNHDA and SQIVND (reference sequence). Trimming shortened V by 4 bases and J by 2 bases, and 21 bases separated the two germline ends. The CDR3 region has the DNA TGTGCCAGTAGTAATCCCTTCAGCGGGCTGGGTCCCTACGAGCAGTACTTC. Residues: CASSNPFSGLGPYEQYF. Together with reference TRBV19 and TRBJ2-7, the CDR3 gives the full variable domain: DGGITQSPKYLFRKEGQNVTLSCEQNLNHDAMYWYRQDPGQGLRLIYYSQIVNDFQKGDIAEGYSVSREKKESFPLTVTSAQKNPTAFYLCASSNPFSGLGPYEQYFGPGTRLTVT.

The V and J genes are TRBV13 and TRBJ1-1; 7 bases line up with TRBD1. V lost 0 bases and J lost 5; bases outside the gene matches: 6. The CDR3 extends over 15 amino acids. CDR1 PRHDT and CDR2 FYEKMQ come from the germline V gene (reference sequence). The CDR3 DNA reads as TGTGCCAGCAGCTTAGGAGGCAGGGGGGGAACTGAAGCTTTCTTT. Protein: CASSLGGRGGTEAFF.

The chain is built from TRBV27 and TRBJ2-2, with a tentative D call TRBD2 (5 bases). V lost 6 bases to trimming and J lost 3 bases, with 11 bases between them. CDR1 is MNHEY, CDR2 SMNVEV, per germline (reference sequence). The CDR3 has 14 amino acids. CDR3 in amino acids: CASSIFGDTGELFF. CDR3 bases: TGTGCCAGCAGCATTTTCGGGGACACCGGGGAGCTGTTTTTT.

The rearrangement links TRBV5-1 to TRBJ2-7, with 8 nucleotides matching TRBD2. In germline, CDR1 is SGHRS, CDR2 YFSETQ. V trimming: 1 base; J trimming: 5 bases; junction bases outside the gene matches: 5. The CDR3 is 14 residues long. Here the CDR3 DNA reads TGCGCCAGCAGCTTGCGGGAGGGCCGCAACGAGCAGTACTTC. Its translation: CASSLREGRNEQYF.

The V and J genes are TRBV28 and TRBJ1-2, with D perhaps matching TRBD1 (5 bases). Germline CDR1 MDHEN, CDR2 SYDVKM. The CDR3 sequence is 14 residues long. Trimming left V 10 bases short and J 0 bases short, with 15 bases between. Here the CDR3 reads CATGDSGANYGYTF. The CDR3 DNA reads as TGTGCCACGGGAGACAGCGGAGCTAACTATGGCTACACCTTC.

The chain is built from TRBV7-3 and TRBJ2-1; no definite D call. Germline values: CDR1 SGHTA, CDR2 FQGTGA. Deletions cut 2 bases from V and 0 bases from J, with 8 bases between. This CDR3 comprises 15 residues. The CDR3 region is CASSLRGSSYNEQFF. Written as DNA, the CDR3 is TGTGCCAGCAGCTTACGAGGAAGCTCCTACAATGAGCAGTTCTTC.

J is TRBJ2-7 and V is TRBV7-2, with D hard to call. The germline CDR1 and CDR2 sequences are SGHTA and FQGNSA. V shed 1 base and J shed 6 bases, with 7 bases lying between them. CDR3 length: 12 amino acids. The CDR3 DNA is TGTGCCAGCAGCTTAGGGGTTACCGAGCAGTACTTC. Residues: CASSLGVTEQYF.

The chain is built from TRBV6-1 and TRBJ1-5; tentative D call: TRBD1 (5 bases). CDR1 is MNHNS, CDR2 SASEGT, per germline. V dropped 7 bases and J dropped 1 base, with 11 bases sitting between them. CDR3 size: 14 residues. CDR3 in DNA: TGTGCCAGCAATCAGGGTCTCAGCAATCAGCCCCAGCATTTT. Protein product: CASNQGLSNQPQHF.

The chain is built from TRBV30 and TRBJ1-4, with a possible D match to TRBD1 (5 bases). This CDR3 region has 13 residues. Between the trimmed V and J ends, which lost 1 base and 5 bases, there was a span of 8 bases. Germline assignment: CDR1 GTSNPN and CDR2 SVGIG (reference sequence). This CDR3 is CAWSGGRNEKLFF. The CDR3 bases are TGTGCCTGGAGTGGGGGCAGGAATGAAAAACTGTTTTTT.

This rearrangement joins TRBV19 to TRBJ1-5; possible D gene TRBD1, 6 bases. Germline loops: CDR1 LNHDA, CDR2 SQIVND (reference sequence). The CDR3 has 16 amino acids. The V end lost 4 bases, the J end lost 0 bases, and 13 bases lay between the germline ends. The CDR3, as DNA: TGTGCCAGTAGTAAACCGGGACACCTTAGCAATCAGCCCCAGCATTTT. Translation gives CASSKPGHLSNQPQHF.

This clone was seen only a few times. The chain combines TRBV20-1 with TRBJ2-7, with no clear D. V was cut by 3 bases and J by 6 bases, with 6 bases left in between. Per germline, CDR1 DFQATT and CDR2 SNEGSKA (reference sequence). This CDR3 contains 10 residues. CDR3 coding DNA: TGCAGTGCTAGTAAGGCCGAGCAGTACTTC. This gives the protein CSASKAEQYF.

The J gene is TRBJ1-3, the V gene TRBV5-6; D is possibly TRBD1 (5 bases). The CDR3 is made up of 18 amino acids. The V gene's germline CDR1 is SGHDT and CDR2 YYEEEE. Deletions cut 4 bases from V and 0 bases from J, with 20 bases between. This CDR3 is CASSALGTEVFSGNTIYF. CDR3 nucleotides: TGTGCCAGCAGCGCCTTAGGGACTGAGGTCTTCTCTGGAAACACCATATATTTT.

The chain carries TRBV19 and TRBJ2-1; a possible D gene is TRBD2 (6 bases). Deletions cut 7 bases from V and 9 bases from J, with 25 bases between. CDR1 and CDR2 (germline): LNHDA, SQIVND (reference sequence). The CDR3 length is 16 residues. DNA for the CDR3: TGTGCCAGTACAAATACTTGGGGTGAGAGGCGGGGTGAGCAGTTCTTC. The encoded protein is CASTNTWGERRGEQFF.

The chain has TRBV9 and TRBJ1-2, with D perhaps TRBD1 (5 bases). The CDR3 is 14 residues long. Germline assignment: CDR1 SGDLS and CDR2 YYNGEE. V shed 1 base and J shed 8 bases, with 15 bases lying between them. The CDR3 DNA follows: TGTGCCAGCAGCGTACGACTTCATTGGGGCGGCTACACCTTC. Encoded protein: CASSVRLHWGGYTF.

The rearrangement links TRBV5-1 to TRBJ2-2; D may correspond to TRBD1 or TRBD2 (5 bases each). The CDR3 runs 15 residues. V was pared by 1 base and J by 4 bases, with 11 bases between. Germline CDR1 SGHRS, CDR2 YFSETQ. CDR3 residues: CASSLSGPLTGELFF. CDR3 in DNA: TGCGCCAGCAGCTTGTCGGGACCACTCACCGGGGAGCTGTTTTTT.